This T cell receptor beta chain was captured by sequencing in a study of T cell repertoires in cytomegalovirus infection. Whole-study context: The study used recently identified HLA-C-restricted and well-studied HLA-B-restricted CMV epitopes. CMV infection plus the matching HLA type was flagged by public TCR beta signatures.

The study, taken as a whole, reports: In two of eight donors, the top clonotype was HLA-C-restricted CMV-specific.

TCRdb re-called the reads with MiXCR, one entry per CDR3 protein. The sample includes about 37,000 distinct CDR3 sequences, 52% of them seen just once. A note on this clonotype: No antigen is known for it.

Germline loops: CDR1 SGDLS, CDR2 YYNGEE. The CDR3 is made up of 13 amino acids. The V end lost 4 bases, the J end lost 4 bases, and 10 bases lay between the germline ends. The rearrangement joins TRBV9 to TRBJ2-3; D gene ambiguous. The sample here was CD8+ T cells from cultured PBMCs, taken from culture after CMV antigen stimulation. This TCR was recovered from a human donor in good health (CMV status not recorded). Some clones in this sample may be carry-over from other donors' samples. The CDR3 here is CASSPDQPDTQYF. The CDR3 nucleotides are TGTGCCAGCAGCCCCGACCAGCCAGATACGCAGTATTTT. Drawing the rest from reference TRBV9 and TRBJ2-3, the complete variable domain is DSGVTQTPKHLITATGQRVTLRCSPRSGDLSVYWYQQSLDQGLQFLIQYYNGEERAKGNILERFSAQQFPDLHSELNLSSLELGDSALYFCASSPDQPDTQYFGPGTRLTVL.